The clone carrying this T cell receptor beta chain has only a few counts. Its target is unknown. A junction boundary mismatches the germline segment, possibly from a read error. The CDR3 sequence is 14 residues long. This entry is derived from a study of human T cells and chemical hapten exposure. Study information: TCR yields differed between samples (mainly from small differences in pooled library volume). Findings of the study overall: Those TCRs sitting above 1 in 1000 frequency stayed the same with DPC sensitization.

Unfractionated whole blood yielded the extracted total RNA. Single cDNA molecules in the library carried unique molecular identifiers attached during preparation. Authors' methods: TCR counts had a median of approximately 87,000 per sample and spanned roughly 23,224 to 700,000. A single record per CDR3 protein comes from TCRdb applying MiXCR to the 5' RACE reads. TCRdb, not the authors, supplied the V and J calls. The sample records about 120,000 distinct CDR3 sequences, approximately 20% being singletons. This clonotype originated in a human donor in good health. The chain carries TRBV12-3 or TRBV12-4 and TRBJ2-7; 8 bases line up with TRBD2. CDR3 sequence (DNA): TGTGCCAGCAGGTTAGCGGGGAGCTCCTACGAGCAGTACTTC. Protein product: CASRLAGSSYEQYF.